This T cell receptor (beta chain) was recorded in a study of T cells of healthy individuals (dated by TCRdb to 2016 to 2019). This clonotype appeared a few times. This clone's antigen is unknown. There are no base qualities to consult, and no much larger clone falls within one base. Libraries were prepared through 5' RACE. The instrument given in TCRdb is Illumina MiSeq. The raw public reads went through TCRdb reprocessing: fastp at Q25, MiXCR clone calling, in-frame beta chains kept. Rows merge per CDR3 protein into single entries with the most common DNA and genes. The sample profile shows tens of thousands of distinct CDR3 sequences; roughly 15% of them were found once. The ten biggest clones cover approximately 4.6% of the sample. The sequence was collected from a human donor in good health.

The DNA sequence is as follows: TGCAGTGCTAGGAGGGGGACCTCCACAGATACGCAGTATTTT. The resulting protein is CSARRGTSTDTQYF. The chain links TRBV20-1 with TRBJ2-3, and possibly TRBD1, on 6 matching bases. The germline ends are 12 bases apart after V is trimmed by 3 bases and J by 2 bases. The CDR3 numbers 14 residues from cysteine through phenylalanine. The DNA shown is the 42-base CDR3, in frame from base 1. Per the germline V gene (reference sequence), DFQATT is the CDR1 and SNEGSKA is the CDR2.